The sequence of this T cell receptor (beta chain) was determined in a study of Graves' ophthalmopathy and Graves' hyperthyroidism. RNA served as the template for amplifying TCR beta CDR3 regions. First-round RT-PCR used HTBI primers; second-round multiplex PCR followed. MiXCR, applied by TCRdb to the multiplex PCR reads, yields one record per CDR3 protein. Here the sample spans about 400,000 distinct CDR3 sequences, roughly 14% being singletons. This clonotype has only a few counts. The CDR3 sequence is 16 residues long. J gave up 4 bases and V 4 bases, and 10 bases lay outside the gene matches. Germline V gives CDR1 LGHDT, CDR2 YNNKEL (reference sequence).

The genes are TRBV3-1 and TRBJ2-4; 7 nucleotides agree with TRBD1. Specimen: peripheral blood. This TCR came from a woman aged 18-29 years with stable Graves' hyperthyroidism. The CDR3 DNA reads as TGTGCCAGCAGCCGAATGACAGGGCCCTTGAAAAACATTCAGTACTTC. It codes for CASSRMTGPLKNIQYF.